The next 15 T cell receptor beta chains were all read from a single sample in a study of post-analysis software for immune sequencing data. Broader study findings: With TRBV5-6, TRBV5-1 and TRBV20-1 included, roughly five TRBV segments were more frequent in patients than in controls.

Unique-molecular-identifier-tagged TCR beta cDNA libraries were used. Each CDR3 protein is one row after TCRdb ran MiXCR on the PCR reads. The sample includes about 540,000 distinct CDR3 sequences, around 36% seen only once; the top ten take roughly 6%. Antigens of these TCRs are unknown. The sequencing sample was made of blood. These receptors all come from a girl aged 2 to 17 with multiple sclerosis.

This clonotype was recorded a few times. The rearrangement joins TRBV5-1 to TRBJ2-3; TRBD1 matches 7 bases. This CDR3 comprises 15 residues. Germline V lookup: CDR1 SGHRS, CDR2 YFSETQ. Trimming took 7 bases from V and 5 from J; bases not matched to a gene: 13. The CDR3 DNA is TGCGCCAGCTTTCAAAACAGGGGAACCGGAGATACGCAGTATTTT. Amino acid sequence: CASFQNRGTGDTQYF.

The chain links TRBV4-1 to TRBJ1-5, with D uncertain. The V and J ends lost 1 base and 0 bases respectively, with 7 bases between them. The germline V gene encodes CDR1 MGHRA and CDR2 YSYEKL. This CDR3 region has 15 residues. The CDR3 region is CASSQGAFSNQPQHF. The CDR3 bases are TGCGCCAGCAGCCAAGGGGCATTTAGCAATCAGCCCCAGCATTTT.

The chain has TRBV20-1 and TRBJ2-7, with D unresolved. Germline values: CDR1 DFQATT, CDR2 SNEGSKA (reference sequence). V was clipped by 0 bases and J by 2 bases, with 5 bases between them. CDR3 size: 12 residues. The CDR3 protein is CSARDITYEQYF. The CDR3 DNA is TGCAGTGCTAGAGATATTACCTACGAGCAGTACTTC.

CDR3 amino acids: CASSQVGTGGQYF. DNA for the CDR3: TGTGCCAGCAGCCAAGTCGGTACGGGCGGGCAGTACTTC. The chain couples TRBV4-2 to TRBJ2-7; no clear D. The CDR3 loop spans 13 amino acids. Germline CDR1 is LGHNA and CDR2 is YNFKEQ. Trimming removed 1 base at V and 9 bases at J, with 13 bases between.

The chain couples TRBV5-1 to TRBJ2-3, with TRBD1 identical over 7 bases. Germline values: CDR1 SGHRS, CDR2 YFSETQ. Losses at the gene ends were 3 bases for V and 0 bases for J; bases not matched to a gene: 4. This CDR3 region has 15 residues. The CDR3 region has the DNA TGCGCCAGCAGCTCGGGACAGACTAGCACAGATACGCAGTATTTT. This translates into CASSSGQTSTDTQYF.

The table lists this clonotype with a few counts. V usage is TRBV3-1 and J usage is TRBJ2-5; the match to TRBD2 covers 9 bases. The CDR3 consists of 15 residues. V gave up 5 bases and J gave up 2 bases; unmatched junction bases: 6. Germline V gene sequence: CDR1 LGHDT, CDR2 YNNKEL (reference sequence). The CDR3 reads CASSTSGGTQETQYF. CDR3 DNA: TGTGCCAGCAGCACCAGCGGGGGGACTCAAGAGACCCAGTACTTC.

In this sample, this clonotype turned up a few times. The chain is built from TRBV5-1 and TRBJ2-1; D possibly corresponds to TRBD1 (6 bases). The ends were cut back, 0 bases at V and 7 bases at J, with 11 bases in the middle. Germline CDR1 SGHRS, CDR2 YFSETQ. The CDR3 loop spans 14 amino acids. As DNA, the CDR3 is TGCGCCAGCAGCTTGGTCAGGGGAAAAAATGAGCAGTTCTTC. It encodes CASSLVRGKNEQFF.

This chain uses TRBV7-3 with TRBJ1-1, with no clear D. V was trimmed by 6 bases and J by 3 bases, leaving 11 bases between them. Germline V gives CDR1 SGHTA, CDR2 FQGTGA. There are 13 residues in the CDR3. The CDR3: CASSPSSYTEAFF. The CDR3 coding sequence is TGTGCCAGCAGTCCGAGCTCCTACACTGAAGCTTTCTTT. The complete variable domain, with remaining parts taken from reference TRBV7-3 and TRBJ1-1, reads GAGVSQTPSNKVTEKGKYVELRCDPISGHTALYWYRQSLGQGPEFLIYFQGTGAADDSGLPNDRFFAVRPEGSVSTLKIQRTERGDSAVYLCASSPSSYTEAFFGQGTRLTVV.

To note about this clonotype: The conserved closing phenylalanine or tryptophan is absent in this CDR3, likely reflecting a read error. V and J are TRBV12-3 or TRBV12-4 and TRBJ2-1, with D tentatively TRBD1 or TRBD2 (5 bases each). This CDR3 is built from 14 residues. With 7 bases removed from V and 9 bases from J, the gap between germline ends came to 19 bases. This CDR3 is CASTPGDGRGEQFC. The CDR3, as DNA: TGTGCCAGCACCCCTGGGGACGGAAGGGGTGAGCAGTTCTGC.

The V gene is TRBV2, the J gene TRBJ1-1; 9 nucleotides match TRBD1. The CDR3 is made up of 15 amino acids. Germline V gene sequence: CDR1 SNHLY, CDR2 FYNNEI. The V gene end was trimmed by 6 bases and the J gene end by 4 bases; junction bases not matched to a gene: 9. This CDR3 reads CASRPSGQGSTEAFF. The DNA of the CDR3 is TGTGCCAGCAGGCCCTCGGGACAGGGATCCACTGAAGCTTTCTTT.

The CDR3, as DNA: TGTGCCAGCAGCCGACCAATGACAGGCATGAACACTGAAGCTTTCTTT. Protein product: CASSRPMTGMNTEAFF. The chain carries TRBV7-9 and TRBJ1-1; weak D call: TRBD1 (6 bases). The germline V and J ends were trimmed by 5 bases and 0 bases, with 16 bases remaining between them. Germline V gene lookup returns CDR1 SEHNR and CDR2 FQNEAQ (reference sequence). This CDR3 contains 16 residues.

This clonotype was detected only a few times. The chain couples TRBV20-1 to TRBJ2-6; tentatively, D is TRBD1 (6 bases). The ends were cut back, 3 bases at V and 0 bases at J, with 9 bases in the middle. The CDR3 loop spans 15 amino acids. The germline V gene has CDR1 DFQATT and CDR2 SNEGSKA (reference sequence). CDR3 protein: CSARTGYSGANVLTF. In DNA form, the CDR3 reads TGCAGTGCTAGGACAGGCTACTCTGGGGCCAACGTCCTGACTTTC.

In nucleotides, the CDR3 is TGCAGCGTTGTTACAGGGTCTAGCACCGGGGAGCTGTTTTTT. This sequence encodes CSVVTGSSTGELFF. The chain has TRBV29-1 and TRBJ2-2, with D tentatively TRBD1 (6 bases). V was trimmed by 4 bases and J by 4 bases, leaving 13 bases between them. The CDR3 sequence is 14 residues long. CDR1 and CDR2 from the germline V gene are SQVTM and ANQGSEA.

V and J are TRBV4-1 and TRBJ1-2, with a tentative D call TRBD1 (6 bases). The CDR3 spans 15 residues. Germline CDR1 reads MGHRA; CDR2 reads YSYEKL. Trimming removed 0 bases from V and 7 bases from J, with 15 bases in between. CDR3 protein: CASSQDRGRGLGYTF. CDR3 in DNA: TGCGCCAGCAGCCAAGACAGGGGACGGGGTCTTGGCTACACCTTC.

Here the CDR3 reads CASIQGRSNQPQHF. CDR3 sequence (DNA): TGTGCCAGCATCCAGGGCCGCAGCAATCAGCCCCAGCATTTT. This chain joins TRBV27 and TRBJ1-5, with D perhaps TRBD1 (5 bases). V was pared by 7 bases and J by 1 base, with 11 bases between. Germline lookup yields CDR1 MNHEY and CDR2 SMNVEV (reference sequence). The CDR3 runs 14 residues.